These T cell receptor beta chains were read from a single sample in a study of post-analysis software for immune sequencing data. TCRdb independently ran MiXCR on the PCR reads; one entry per CDR3 protein. The table records roughly 800,000 distinct CDR3 sequences, 46% of them present only once. Sequencing was done on a sample of blood. The receptors come from a girl aged 10 to 17 with multiple sclerosis. Each CDR3 is given with its conserved first and last residue. Fields, in order: J gene, V gene, clone size, D gene, CDR3 protein, CDR3 DNA. D genes are given only for firm matches. Clone sizes are given selectively: once, few, many, or a class where the clone is expanded.

TRBJ2-7 | TRBV12-3/TRBV12-4 | . | TRBD1 | CASSTGDNYEQYF | TGTGCCAGCAGCACAGGGGATAACTACGAGCAGTACTTC
TRBJ2-3 | TRBV24-1 | . | TRBD1 | CATSASRQGRDTQYF | TGTGCCACCAGTGCAAGCAGACAGGGGAGGGATACGCAGTATTTT
TRBJ2-1 | TRBV5-1 | few | . | CASSFGGIQAEQFF | TGCGCCAGCAGCTTCGGCGGGATTCAAGCTGAGCAGTTCTTC
TRBJ2-7 | TRBV7-2 | few | TRBD2 | CASSLVAGLDISEQYF | TGTGCCAGCAGCTTAGTAGCGGGACTAGACATCAGCGAGCAGTACTTC
TRBJ2-3 | TRBV10-2 | few | TRBD2 | CASSEPGLAGTDTQYF | TGCGCCAGCAGTGAGCCCGGACTAGCGGGAACCGATACGCAGTATTTT
TRBJ1-1 | TRBV6-1 | many | . | CASSEWGDTEAFF | TGTGCCAGCAGTGAATGGGGGGATACTGAAGCTTTCTTT
TRBJ1-5 | TRBV20-1 | . | . | CSARDLWGRKDNQPQHF | TGCAGTGCTAGAGATCTGTGGGGTCGGAAAGATAATCAGCCCCAGCATTTT
TRBJ1-2 | TRBV4-3 | few | . | CASSQDGSSDHNYGYTF | TGCGCCAGCAGCCAAGATGGGTCATCTGATCATAACTATGGCTACACCTTC
TRBJ1-6 | TRBV6-1 | . | . | CASSDLAQWALNSPLHF | TGTGCCAGCAGTGATTTGGCACAGTGGGCGCTTAATTCACCCCTCCACTTT
TRBJ1-4 | TRBV7-9 | . | . | CASCPSANEKLFF | TGTGCCAGCTGTCCCTCGGCTAATGAAAAACTGTTTTTT
TRBJ2-1 | TRBV5-1 | few | TRBD2 | CASSPGTSAISYNEQFF | TGCGCCAGCAGCCCCGGGACTAGCGCAATCTCCTACAATGAGCAGTTCTTC
TRBJ2-5 | TRBV5-1 | . | TRBD2 | CASSLVTSGTGEQYF | TGCGCCAGCAGCTTGGTGACTAGCGGGACTGGAGAGCAGTACTTC
TRBJ1-5 | TRBV6-4 | few | . | CASSDSKKKGQPQHF | TGTGCCAGCAGTGACTCGAAGAAGAAGGGGCAGCCCCAGCATTTT
TRBJ2-5 | TRBV15 | few | . | CATLRTPQETQYF | TGTGCCACCCTTAGGACACCACAAGAGACCCAGTACTTC
TRBJ2-7 | TRBV11-1 | few | TRBD2 | CASSVIAGGPREQYF | TGTGCCAGCAGCGTGATAGCGGGAGGGCCACGGGAGCAGTACTTC
TRBJ2-1 | TRBV7-2 | many | . | CASSLAGGGDEQFF | TGTGCCAGCAGCTTAGCGGGGGGAGGAGATGAGCAGTTCTTC
TRBJ2-1 | TRBV6-1 | few | TRBD2 | CASSDGSWTSGRNEQFF | TGTGCCAGCAGTGATGGATCTTGGACTAGCGGGAGGAATGAGCAGTTCTTC
TRBJ2-7 | TRBV29-1 | few | . | CSVEDRGSGLHYEQYF | TGCAGCGTTGAAGATCGTGGTAGCGGTCTTCACTACGAGCAGTACTTC
TRBJ2-7 | TRBV20-1 | many | TRBD2 | CSAISRAGRATNEQYF | TGCAGTGCTATCAGCAGGGCCGGGAGGGCCACCAACGAGCAGTACTTC
TRBJ2-7 | TRBV28 | few | TRBD1 | CASSRAPGQGAYEQYF | TGTGCCAGCAGCAGAGCCCCGGGACAGGGTGCCTACGAGCAGTACTTC
TRBJ2-1 | TRBV7-8 | . | . | CASSLNTDEQFF | TGTGCCAGCAGCTTAAATACCGATGAGCAGTTCTTC
TRBJ2-7 | TRBV20-1 | . | TRBD2 | CSATLAGEAASYEQYF | TGCAGTGCTACTTTAGCGGGAGAGGCCGCCTCCTACGAGCAGTACTTC
TRBJ1-6 | TRBV20-1 | . | . | CSAQLFSDNSPLHF | TGCAGTGCCCAGCTTTTCAGCGATAATTCACCCCTCCACTTT
TRBJ2-1 | TRBV29-1 | . | . | CSVVKAFNEQFF | TGCAGCGTTGTTAAAGCGTTCAATGAGCAGTTCTTC
TRBJ1-1 | TRBV5-5 | . | . | CASSHGGGLTFF | TGTGCCAGCAGCCACGGGGGGGGGTTGACTTTCTTT
TRBJ2-5 | TRBV28 | few | TRBD2 | CASSSPGLAEETQYF | TGTGCCAGCAGTTCCCCGGGACTAGCGGAAGAGACCCAGTACTTC
TRBJ2-1 | TRBV5-1 | many | . | CASSLDYNEQFF | TGTGCCAGCAGCTTAGATTACAATGAGCAGTTCTTC
TRBJ1-4 | TRBV27 | . | . | CASSLSGAAGEKLFF | TGTGCCAGCAGTTTATCGGGGGCAGCAGGAGAAAAACTGTTTTTT
TRBJ2-5 | TRBV20-1 | . | . | CSATRAEGEETQYF | TGCAGTGCTACCAGAGCGGAGGGGGAGGAGACCCAGTACTTC
TRBJ2-1 | TRBV12-3/TRBV12-4 | few | TRBD2 | CASSPRTSGSPYNEQFF | TGTGCCAGCAGTCCCCGGACTAGCGGGAGCCCCTACAATGAGCAGTTCTTC
TRBJ1-1 | TRBV2 | . | . | CASSEEGDVLNTEAFF | TGTGCCAGCAGTGAAGAAGGGGACGTCTTGAACACTGAAGCTTTCTTT